The source of this TCR beta chain is a study of beta chain features in type 1 diabetes. Study-level results: Shorter TCRB CDR3s, moderately but significantly so, marked every one of the four CD4+ subsets in Type 1 diabetes patients.

This clone was found a few times. The antigen is not known. All of the isolated RNA was reverse transcribed, so expressed TCRB transcripts were sequenced. TCRdb's table, derived via immunoSEQ multiplex PCR, lists solely in-frame clones and lacks some. Altogether 150,000 to 160,000 clones are present, approximately 10% being singletons, with the ten largest covering about 2.1%. The CDR3 extends over 17 amino acids. This chain links TRBV1 with TRBJ2-3; the table's D call, TRBD2, has no DNA check behind it. TRBV1 is shown as a pseudogene. This receptor was taken from a man aged 18 to 29 in good health. Sequencing input: central memory CD4+ T cells from blood. The CDR3 nucleotides read TGCACCAGCAGCCAAGAGTATCCGAGACTAGCATCAGATACGCAGTATTTT. Protein product: CTSSQEYPRLASDTQYF.